These 14 T cell receptor beta chains were sequenced from one sample in a study of Graves' ophthalmopathy and Graves' hyperthyroidism. The study amplified TCR beta CDR3 regions using RNA transcripts. First-round RT-PCR with HTBI primers preceded a second-round multiplex PCR. Each CDR3 protein is one row after TCRdb ran MiXCR on the multiplex PCR reads. The data contain about 550,000 distinct CDR3 sequences, less than 40% of them singletons. Material: peripheral blood or thyroid tissue (not recorded which). The receptors were gathered from an adult man with Graves' hyperthyroidism.

This clonotype turned up a few times. This chain links TRBV20-1 with TRBJ2-1; TRBD2 might be the D (6 bases). The CDR3 extends over 14 amino acids. Germline V gives CDR1 DFQATT, CDR2 SNEGSKA (reference sequence). Trimming left V 5 bases short and J 15 bases short, with 26 bases between. The CDR3 nucleotides are TGCAGTGCTGGTCGGTCAGGCGGGAATACGATTCGGTTCTTC. Its protein product is CSAGRSGGNTIRFF.

This clonotype was observed a few times. The chain joins TRBV7-9 to TRBJ1-1, with TRBD1 matching 9 bases. The CDR3 extends over 13 amino acids. Per the germline V gene, CDR1 is SEHNR and CDR2 is FQNEAQ (reference sequence). V dropped 3 bases and J dropped 7; count of bases not matched to a gene: 3. The CDR3 reads CASSFPGQGEAFF. CDR3 coding DNA: TGTGCCAGCAGCTTCCCGGGACAGGGTGAAGCTTTCTTT.

This clonotype appeared once. V usage is TRBV14 and J usage is TRBJ2-6, with D hard to call. CDR3 length equals 15 residues. Trimming pared 2 bases from V and 0 bases from J, leaving 5 bases between. The germline V gene encodes CDR1 SGHDN and CDR2 FVKESK. CDR3 loop: CASSQWGSGANVLTF. As DNA, the CDR3 is TGTGCCAGCAGCCAATGGGGCTCTGGGGCCAACGTCCTGACTTTC.

This clonotype appeared many times. V is TRBV7-9 and J is TRBJ2-3, with D uncertain. CDR3 length equals 14 residues. Germline CDR1 SEHNR, CDR2 FQNEAQ (reference sequence). Trimming left V 1 base short and J 2 bases short, with 7 bases between. As DNA, the CDR3 is TGTGCCAGCAGCTTAGGGAGTCTCACAGATACGCAGTATTTT. Translated: CASSLGSLTDTQYF.

This clonotype was recorded many times. The gene calls are TRBV6-6 and TRBJ1-1; the match to TRBD1 covers 7 bases. Germline values: CDR1 MNHNY, CDR2 SVGAGI (reference sequence). V lost 7 bases to trimming and J lost 4 bases; unmatched junction nucleotides: 12. The CDR3 is 15 residues long. For the CDR3, the DNA is TGTGCCAGCATTCCACGCCGGCAGGGGGGCACTGAAGCTTTCTTT. It translates to CASIPRRQGGTEAFF.

The J gene is TRBJ2-7, the V gene TRBV7-2; TRBD2 agrees at 8 bases. The V segment lost 0 bases and the J segment 7 bases; nucleotides outside the gene matches: 5. CDR1 SGHTA and CDR2 FQGNSA come from the germline V gene. The CDR3 loop spans 14 amino acids. CDR3 in DNA: TGTGCCAGCAGCTTAGCCGGGAGGGCGTCAGAGCAGTACTTC. Its translation: CASSLAGRASEQYF.

Concerning this clonotype itself: One junction end does not reproduce the germline sequence, and a read error may be involved. J is TRBJ2-7 and V is TRBV7-9; either TRBD1 or TRBD2 may supply D (5 bases each). The CDR3 length is 14 residues. CDR1 SEHNR and CDR2 FQNEAQ come from the germline V gene (reference sequence). CDR3 sequence reads: CASKGPRIINEQYF. Written as DNA, the CDR3 is TGCGCCAGCAAGGGACCGCGGATAATCAACGAGCAGTACTTC.

As for this clonotype: It may be a read error: a sequence one base away is much more abundant. CDR3 nucleotides: TGTGCCGGCAGCTTAGCCAGAGCCTACAATTCACCCCTCCACTTT. Its protein is CAGSLARAYNSPLHF. V is TRBV7-8 and J is TRBJ1-6, with D unresolved. This CDR3 is built from 15 residues. Per the germline V gene, CDR1 is SGHVS and CDR2 is FQNEAQ.

The table lists this clonotype with many counts. The chain links TRBV7-3 to TRBJ1-1; a weak D match, TRBD1 (5 bases). V dropped 0 bases and J dropped 7 bases, with 12 bases sitting between them. In germline, CDR1 is SGHTA, CDR2 FQGTGA. The CDR3 is 14 residues long. CDR3 in amino acids: CASSLTGRAGEAFF. CDR3 nucleotide sequence: TGTGCCAGCAGCTTAACGGGCAGGGCGGGTGAAGCTTTCTTT.

This chain links TRBV25-1 with TRBJ2-5; maybe TRBD2 (5 bases). The V and J ends lost 4 bases and 5 bases respectively, with 20 bases between them. The germline V gene has CDR1 MGHDK and CDR2 SYGVNS. The CDR3 runs 16 residues. The CDR3 reads CASSAIPTTERETQYF. In DNA form, the CDR3 reads TGTGCCAGCAGTGCTATACCAACGACGGAGCGGGAGACCCAGTACTTC.

The chain joins TRBV24-1 to TRBJ1-4; a possible D gene is TRBD1 (5 bases). This CDR3 is built from 17 residues. Germline V gives CDR1 KGHDR, CDR2 SFDVKD. V gave up 3 bases and J gave up 3 bases, with 16 bases separating them. Here the CDR3 reads CATSDDDQGPPNEKLFF. The CDR3 region has the DNA TGTGCCACCAGTGATGATGATCAGGGTCCCCCTAATGAAAAACTGTTTTTT.

This clonotype has at least ten counts. The genes are TRBV19 and TRBJ1-5; D is unresolved. CDR3 size: 16 residues. CDR1 is LNHDA and CDR2 is SQIVND in the germline V gene (reference sequence). The V gene lost 4 bases and the J gene lost 4 bases, with 17 bases spanning the gap. CDR3 sequence: CASSNPPGIGNQPQHF. CDR3 in DNA: TGTGCCAGTAGTAACCCCCCGGGGATTGGGAATCAGCCCCAGCATTTT. Complete variable domain (other parts from reference TRBV19 and TRBJ1-5): DGGITQSPKYLFRKEGQNVTLSCEQNLNHDAMYWYRQDPGQGLRLIYYSQIVNDFQKGDIAEGYSVSREKKESFPLTVTSAQKNPTAFYLCASSNPPGIGNQPQHFGDGTRLSIL.

This clonotype has at least ten counts. The rearrangement links TRBV2 to TRBJ2-7; no firm D call. The length of the CDR3 is 17 residues. Trimming took 7 bases from V and 5 from J, leaving 27 bases between them. The germline gives CDR1 SNHLY, CDR2 FYNNEI. The CDR3 DNA is TGTGCCAGCAAATTGACTGACTTTGAAGGACCTTACCACGAGCAGTACTTC. This translates into CASKLTDFEGPYHEQYF. The entire variable domain, with the rest obtained from reference TRBV2 and TRBJ2-7, is as follows: EPEVTQTPSHQVTQMGQEVILRCVPISNHLYFYWYRQILGQKVEFLVSFYNNEISEKSEIFDDQFSVERPDGSNFTLKIRSTKLEDSAMYFCASKLTDFEGPYHEQYFGPGTRLTVT.

This clonotype occurred many times. CDR3: CASSLGSGDSQPQHF. The CDR3 coding sequence is TGTGCCAGCAGCTTAGGTTCGGGGGATAGTCAGCCCCAGCATTTT. V is TRBV7-9 and J is TRBJ1-5; a weak D match, TRBD1 (5 bases). Between the trimmed V and J ends, which lost 1 base and 6 bases, there was a span of 13 bases. This CDR3 comprises 15 residues. Germline CDR1 is SEHNR and CDR2 is FQNEAQ (reference sequence).